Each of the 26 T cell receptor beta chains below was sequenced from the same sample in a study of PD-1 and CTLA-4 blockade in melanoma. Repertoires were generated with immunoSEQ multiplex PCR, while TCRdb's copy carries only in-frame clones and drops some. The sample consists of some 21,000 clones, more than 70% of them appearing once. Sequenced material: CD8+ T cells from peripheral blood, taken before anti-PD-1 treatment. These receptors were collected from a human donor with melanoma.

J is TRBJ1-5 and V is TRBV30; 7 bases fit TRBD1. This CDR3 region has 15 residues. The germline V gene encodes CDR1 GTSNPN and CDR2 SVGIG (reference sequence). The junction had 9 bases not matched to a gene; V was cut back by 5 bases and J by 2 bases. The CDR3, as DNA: TGTGCCTGGTCTGGGGGGCAGGGGGGCAATCAGCCCCAGCATTTT. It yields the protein CAWSGGQGGNQPQHF.

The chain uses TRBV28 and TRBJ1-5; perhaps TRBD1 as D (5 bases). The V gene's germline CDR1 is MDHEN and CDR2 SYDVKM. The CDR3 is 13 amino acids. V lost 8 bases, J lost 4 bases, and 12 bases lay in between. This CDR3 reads CASPPDRNQPQHF. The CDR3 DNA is TGTGCCAGCCCCCCCGACAGAAATCAGCCCCAGCATTTT.

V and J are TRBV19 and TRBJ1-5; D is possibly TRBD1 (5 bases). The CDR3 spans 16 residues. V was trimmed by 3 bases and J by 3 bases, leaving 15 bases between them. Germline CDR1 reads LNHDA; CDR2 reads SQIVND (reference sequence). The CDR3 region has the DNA TGTGCCAGTAGTATTATCGGGACGGGGCTCAATCAGCCCCAGCATTTT. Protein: CASSIIGTGLNQPQHF.

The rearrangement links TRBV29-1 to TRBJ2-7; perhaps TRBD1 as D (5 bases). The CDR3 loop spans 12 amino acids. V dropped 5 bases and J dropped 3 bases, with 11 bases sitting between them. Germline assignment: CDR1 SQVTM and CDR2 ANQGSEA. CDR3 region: CSVRQTGYEQYF. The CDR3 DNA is TGCAGCGTTCGACAGACCGGCTACGAGCAGTACTTC.

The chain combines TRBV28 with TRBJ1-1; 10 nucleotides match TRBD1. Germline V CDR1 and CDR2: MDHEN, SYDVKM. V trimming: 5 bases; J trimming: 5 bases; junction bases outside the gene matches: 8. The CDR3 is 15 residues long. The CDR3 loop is CASSPRQGARTEAFF. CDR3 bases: TGTGCCAGCAGTCCCAGACAGGGGGCGAGGACTGAAGCTTTCTTT.

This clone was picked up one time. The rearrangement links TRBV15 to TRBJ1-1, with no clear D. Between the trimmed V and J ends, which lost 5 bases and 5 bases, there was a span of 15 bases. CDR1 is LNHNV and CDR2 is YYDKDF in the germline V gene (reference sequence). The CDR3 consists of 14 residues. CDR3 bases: TGTGCCACCAGCCAAGGGAAGGGAAGGACTGAAGCTTTCTTT. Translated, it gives CATSQGKGRTEAFF.

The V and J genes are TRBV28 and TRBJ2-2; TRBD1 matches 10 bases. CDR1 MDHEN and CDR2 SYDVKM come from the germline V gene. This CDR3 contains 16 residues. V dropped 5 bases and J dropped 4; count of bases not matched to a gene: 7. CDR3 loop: CASSVGQGVGTGELFF. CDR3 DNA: TGTGCCAGCAGTGTCGGACAGGGGGTGGGCACCGGGGAGCTGTTTTTT.

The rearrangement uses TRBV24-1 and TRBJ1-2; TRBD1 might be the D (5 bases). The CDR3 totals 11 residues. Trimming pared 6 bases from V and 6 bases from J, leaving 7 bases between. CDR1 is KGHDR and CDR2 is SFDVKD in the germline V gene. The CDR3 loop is CATSRGNGYTF. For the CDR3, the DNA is TGTGCCACCAGTCGGGGGAATGGCTACACCTTC.

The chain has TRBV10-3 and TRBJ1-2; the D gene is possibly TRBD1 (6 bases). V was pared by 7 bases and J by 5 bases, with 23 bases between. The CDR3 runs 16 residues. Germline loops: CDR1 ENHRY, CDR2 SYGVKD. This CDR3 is CAITSLTGRGLYGYTF. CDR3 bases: TGTGCCATCACCTCCCTAACAGGACGGGGGCTTTATGGCTACACCTTC.

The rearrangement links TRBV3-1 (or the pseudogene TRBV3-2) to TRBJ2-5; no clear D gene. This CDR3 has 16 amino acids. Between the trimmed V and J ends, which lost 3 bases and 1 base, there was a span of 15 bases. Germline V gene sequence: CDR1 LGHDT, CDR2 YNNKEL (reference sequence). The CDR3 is CASSHGRALGQETQYF. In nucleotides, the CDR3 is TGTGCCAGCAGCCATGGGCGCGCGTTGGGCCAAGAGACCCAGTACTTC.

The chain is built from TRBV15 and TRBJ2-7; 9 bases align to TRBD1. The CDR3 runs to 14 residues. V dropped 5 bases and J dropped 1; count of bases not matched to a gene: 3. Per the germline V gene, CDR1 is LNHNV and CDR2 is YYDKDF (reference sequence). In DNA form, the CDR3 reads TGTGCCACCAGCTTTGGGACAGGGTCCTACGAGCAGTACTTC. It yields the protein CATSFGTGSYEQYF.

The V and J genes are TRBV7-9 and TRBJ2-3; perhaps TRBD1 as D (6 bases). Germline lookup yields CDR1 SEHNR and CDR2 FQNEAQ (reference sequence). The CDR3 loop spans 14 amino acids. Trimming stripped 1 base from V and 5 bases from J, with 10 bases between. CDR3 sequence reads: CASSLVAGEDTQYF. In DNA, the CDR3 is TGTGCCAGCAGCTTAGTGGCAGGGGAAGATACGCAGTATTTT.

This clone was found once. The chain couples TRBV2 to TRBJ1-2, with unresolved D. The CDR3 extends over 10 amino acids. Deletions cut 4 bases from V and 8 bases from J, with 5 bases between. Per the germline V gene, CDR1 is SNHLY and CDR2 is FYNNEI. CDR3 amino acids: CASSGRGYTF. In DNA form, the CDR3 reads TGTGCCAGCAGTGGAAGAGGCTACACCTTC.

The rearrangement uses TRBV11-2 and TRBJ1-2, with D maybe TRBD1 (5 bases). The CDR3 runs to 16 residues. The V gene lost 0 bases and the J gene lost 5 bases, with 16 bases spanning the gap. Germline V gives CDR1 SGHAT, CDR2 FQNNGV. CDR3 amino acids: CASSLDFGDGGYGYTF. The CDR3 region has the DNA TGTGCCAGCAGCTTAGACTTCGGGGACGGAGGATATGGCTACACCTTC.

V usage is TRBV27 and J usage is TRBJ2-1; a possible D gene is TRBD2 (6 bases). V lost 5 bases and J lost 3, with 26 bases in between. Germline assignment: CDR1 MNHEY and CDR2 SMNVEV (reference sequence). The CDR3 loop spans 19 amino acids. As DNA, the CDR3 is TGTGCCAGCAGTCCCCTTCCCCTCAGGGTAGCGGTAGACTACAATGAGCAGTTCTTC. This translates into CASSPLPLRVAVDYNEQFF.

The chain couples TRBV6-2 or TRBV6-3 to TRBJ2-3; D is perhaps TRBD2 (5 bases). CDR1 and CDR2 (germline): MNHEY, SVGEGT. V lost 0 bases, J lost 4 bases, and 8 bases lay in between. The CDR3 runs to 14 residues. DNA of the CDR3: TGTGCCAGCAGTTACTCCCAAGCGGCAGATACGCAGTATTTT. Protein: CASSYSQAADTQYF.

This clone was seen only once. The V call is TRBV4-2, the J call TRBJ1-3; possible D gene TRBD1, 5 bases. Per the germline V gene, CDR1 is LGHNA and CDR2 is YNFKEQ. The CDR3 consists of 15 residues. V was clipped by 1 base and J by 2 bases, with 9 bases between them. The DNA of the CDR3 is TGTGCCAGCAGCCAAGGGGCAGGGACTGGAAACACCATATATTTT. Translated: CASSQGAGTGNTIYF.

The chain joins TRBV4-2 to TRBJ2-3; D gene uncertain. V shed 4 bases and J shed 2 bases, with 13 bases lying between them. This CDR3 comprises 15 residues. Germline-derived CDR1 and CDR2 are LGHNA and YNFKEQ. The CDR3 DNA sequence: TGTGCCAGCAGCCCCACAGTGGGCCACACAGATACGCAGTATTTT. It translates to CASSPTVGHTDTQYF.

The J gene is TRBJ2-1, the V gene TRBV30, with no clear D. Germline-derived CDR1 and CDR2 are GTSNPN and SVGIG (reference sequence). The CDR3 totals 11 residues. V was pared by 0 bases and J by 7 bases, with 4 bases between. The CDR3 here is CAWSVRNEQFF. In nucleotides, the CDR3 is TGTGCCTGGAGTGTTAGAAATGAGCAGTTCTTC.

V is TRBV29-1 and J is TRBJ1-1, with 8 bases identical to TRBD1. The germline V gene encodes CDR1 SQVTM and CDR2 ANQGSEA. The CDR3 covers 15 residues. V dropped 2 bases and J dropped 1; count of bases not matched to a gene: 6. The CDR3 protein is CSVETPGTGNTEAFF. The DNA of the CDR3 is TGCAGCGTTGAAACCCCCGGGACAGGGAACACTGAAGCTTTCTTT. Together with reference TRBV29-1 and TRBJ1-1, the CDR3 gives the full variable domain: SAVISQKPSRDICQRGTSLTIQCQVDSQVTMMFWYRQQPGQSLTLIATANQGSEATYESGFVIDKFPISRPNLTFSTLTVSNMSPEDSSIYLCSVETPGTGNTEAFFGQGTRLTVV.

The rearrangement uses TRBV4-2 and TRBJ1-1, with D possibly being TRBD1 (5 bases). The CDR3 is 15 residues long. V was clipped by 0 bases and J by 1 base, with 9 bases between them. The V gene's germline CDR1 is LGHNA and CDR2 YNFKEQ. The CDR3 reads CASSQESGRNTEAFF. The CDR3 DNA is TGTGCCAGCAGCCAAGAGTCAGGGCGGAACACTGAAGCTTTCTTT.

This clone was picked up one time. The CDR3 sequence: CASSQDGVGAYEQYF. The CDR3, as DNA: TGTGCCAGCAGCCAAGATGGGGTAGGGGCCTACGAGCAGTACTTC. The chain uses TRBV4-2 and TRBJ2-7; D may be TRBD1 (5 bases). This CDR3 comprises 15 residues. V lost 0 bases and J 2 bases, leaving 11 bases between the germline ends. Germline CDR1 reads LGHNA; CDR2 reads YNFKEQ.

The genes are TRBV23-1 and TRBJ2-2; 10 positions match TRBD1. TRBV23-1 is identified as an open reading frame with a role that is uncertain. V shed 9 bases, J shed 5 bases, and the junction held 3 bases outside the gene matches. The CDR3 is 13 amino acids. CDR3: CARTGGWTGELFF. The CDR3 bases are TGCGCCAGGACAGGGGGCTGGACCGGGGAGCTGTTTTTT.

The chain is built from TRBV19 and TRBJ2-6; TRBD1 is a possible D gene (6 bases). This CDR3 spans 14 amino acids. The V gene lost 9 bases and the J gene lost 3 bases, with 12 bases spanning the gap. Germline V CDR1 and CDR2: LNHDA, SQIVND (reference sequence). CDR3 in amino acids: CARTGGDGANVLTF. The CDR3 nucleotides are TGTGCCAGGACAGGAGGTGATGGGGCCAACGTCCTGACTTTC.

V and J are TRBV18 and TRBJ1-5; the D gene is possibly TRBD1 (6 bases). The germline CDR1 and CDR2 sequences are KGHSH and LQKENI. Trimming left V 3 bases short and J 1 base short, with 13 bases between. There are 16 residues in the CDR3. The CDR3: CASSPGQRESNQPQHF. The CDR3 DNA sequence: TGTGCCAGCTCACCGGGACAAAGAGAAAGCAATCAGCCCCAGCATTTT.

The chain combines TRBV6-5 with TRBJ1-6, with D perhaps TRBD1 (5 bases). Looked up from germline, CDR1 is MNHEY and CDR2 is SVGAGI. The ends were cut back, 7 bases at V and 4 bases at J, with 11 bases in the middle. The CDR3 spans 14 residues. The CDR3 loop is CASNPREYNSPLHF. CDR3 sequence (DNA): TGTGCCAGCAACCCCAGGGAATATAATTCACCCCTCCACTTT.